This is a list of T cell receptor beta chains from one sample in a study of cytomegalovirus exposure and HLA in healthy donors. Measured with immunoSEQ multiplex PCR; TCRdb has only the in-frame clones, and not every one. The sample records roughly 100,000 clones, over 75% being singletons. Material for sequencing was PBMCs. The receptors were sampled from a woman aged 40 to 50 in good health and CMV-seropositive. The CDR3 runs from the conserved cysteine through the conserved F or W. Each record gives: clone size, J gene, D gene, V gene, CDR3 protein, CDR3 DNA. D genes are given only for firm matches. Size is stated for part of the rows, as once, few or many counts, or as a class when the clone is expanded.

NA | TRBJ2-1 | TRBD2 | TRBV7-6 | CASSLFSGGRAADEQFF | TGTGCCAGCAGCTTATTCTCCGGCGGGAGGGCCGCGGATGAGCAGTTCTTC
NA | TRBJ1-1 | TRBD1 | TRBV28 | CASGQGWTEAFF | TGTGCCAGCGGACAGGGGTGGACTGAAGCTTTCTTT
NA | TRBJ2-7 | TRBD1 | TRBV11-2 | CASSRDRVPYEQYF | TGTGCCAGCAGCCGAGACAGGGTACCCTACGAGCAGTACTTC
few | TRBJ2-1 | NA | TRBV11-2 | CASKVRTASSYNEQFF | TGTGCCAGCAAAGTTAGGACAGCGAGCTCCTACAATGAGCAGTTCTTC
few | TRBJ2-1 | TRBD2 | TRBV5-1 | CASSLWPSGSYNEQFF | TGCGCCAGCAGCTTGTGGCCTAGCGGCTCCTACAATGAGCAGTTCTTC
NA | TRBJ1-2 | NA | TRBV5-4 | CASSLQRDYGYTF | TGTGCCAGCAGCTTGCAGCGGGACTATGGCTACACCTTC
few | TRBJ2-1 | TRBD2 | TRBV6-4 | CASSETSGSYNEQFF | TGTGCCAGCAGTGAAACTAGCGGGAGCTACAATGAGCAGTTCTTC
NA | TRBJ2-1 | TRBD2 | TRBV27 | CASSFGLAGGPLNEQFF | TGTGCCAGCAGTTTTGGGCTAGCGGGAGGGCCCTTGAATGAGCAGTTCTTC
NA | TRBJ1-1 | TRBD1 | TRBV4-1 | CASSRGTGGLDTEAFF | TGCGCCAGCAGCCGCGGGACAGGAGGGTTGGACACTGAAGCTTTCTTT
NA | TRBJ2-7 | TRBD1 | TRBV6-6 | CASSSPIGQGSEQYF | TGTGCCAGCAGTTCCCCCATCGGACAGGGGAGCGAGCAGTACTTC
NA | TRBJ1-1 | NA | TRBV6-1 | CASSVRAEGTEAFF | TGTGCCAGCAGTGTCCGGGCGGAGGGAACTGAAGCTTTCTTT
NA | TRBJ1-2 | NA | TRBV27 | CASSLLGRGIGYTF | TGTGCCAGCAGTTTATTAGGTCGGGGAATCGGCTACACCTTC
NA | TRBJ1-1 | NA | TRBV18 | CASSPVGGYTEAFF | TGTGCCAGCTCACCCGTTGGGGGGTACACTGAAGCTTTCTTT
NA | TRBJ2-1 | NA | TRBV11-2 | CASSLEGTSKFF | TGTGCCAGCAGCTTAGAGGGGACATCCAAGTTCTTC
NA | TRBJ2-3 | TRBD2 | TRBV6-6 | CASSYSRAGSTDTQYF | TGTGCCAGCAGTTACTCGCGAGCGGGATCCACAGATACGCAGTATTTT
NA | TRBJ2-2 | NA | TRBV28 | CASSLGQWELFF | TGTGCCAGCAGTTTAGGGCAGTGGGAGCTGTTTTTT
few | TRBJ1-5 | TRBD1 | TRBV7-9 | CASSFTPGQGENSNQPQHF | TGTGCCAGCAGCTTTACTCCGGGACAGGGCGAAAATAGCAATCAGCCCCAGCATTTT
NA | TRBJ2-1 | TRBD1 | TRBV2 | CASSEDRGNDEQFF | TGTGCCAGCAGTGAGGACAGGGGGAACGATGAGCAGTTCTTC
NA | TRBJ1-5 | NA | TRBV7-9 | CASSQAPDQPQHF | TGTGCCAGCAGCCAGGCTCCGGATCAGCCCCAGCATTTT
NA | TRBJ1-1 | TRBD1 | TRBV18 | CASSPYRGGLLMNTEAFF | TGTGCCAGCTCACCGTACAGGGGGGGATTACTTATGAACACTGAAGCTTTCTTT
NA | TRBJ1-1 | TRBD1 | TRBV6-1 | CASEQGAFRNTEAFF | TGTGCCAGCGAACAGGGGGCTTTCAGGAACACTGAAGCTTTCTTT
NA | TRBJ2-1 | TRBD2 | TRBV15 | CATSRDAGTSGVNEQFF | TGTGCCACCAGCAGAGACGCCGGGACTAGCGGGGTCAATGAGCAGTTCTTC
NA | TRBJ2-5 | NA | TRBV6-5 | CASSYLRERAETQYF | TGTGCCAGCAGTTACCTGAGGGAGAGGGCAGAGACCCAGTACTTC